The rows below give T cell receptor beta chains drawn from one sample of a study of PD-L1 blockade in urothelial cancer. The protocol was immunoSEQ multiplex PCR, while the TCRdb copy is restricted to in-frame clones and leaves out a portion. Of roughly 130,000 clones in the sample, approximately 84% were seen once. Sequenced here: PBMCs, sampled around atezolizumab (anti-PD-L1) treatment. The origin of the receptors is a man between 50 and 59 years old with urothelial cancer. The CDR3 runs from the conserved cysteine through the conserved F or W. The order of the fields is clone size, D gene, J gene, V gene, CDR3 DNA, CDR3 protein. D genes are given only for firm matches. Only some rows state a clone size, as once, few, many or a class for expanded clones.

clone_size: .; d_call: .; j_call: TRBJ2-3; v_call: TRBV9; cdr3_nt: TGTGCCAGCAGCGTAGCTACAGGCTCCACAGATACGCAGTATTTT; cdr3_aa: CASSVATGSTDTQYF
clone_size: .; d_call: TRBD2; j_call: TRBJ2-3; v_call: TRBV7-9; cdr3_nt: TGTGCCAGCAGTTGGACTAGCGGGATTTTAGATACGCAGTATTTT; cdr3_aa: CASSWTSGILDTQYF
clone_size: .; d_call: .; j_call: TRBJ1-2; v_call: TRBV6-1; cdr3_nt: TGTGCCAGCAGCCCCGGGACATATGCCTATGGCTACACCTTC; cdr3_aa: CASSPGTYAYGYTF
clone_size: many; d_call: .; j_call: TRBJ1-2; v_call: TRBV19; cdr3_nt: TGTGCCAGTAGTCGTGACAGAACCTATGGCTACACCTTC; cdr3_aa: CASSRDRTYGYTF
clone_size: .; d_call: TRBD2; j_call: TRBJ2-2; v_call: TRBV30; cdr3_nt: TGTGCCTGGAGTTCTCCTAGCGGGATGAGCACCGGGGAGCTGTTTTTT; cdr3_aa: CAWSSPSGMSTGELFF
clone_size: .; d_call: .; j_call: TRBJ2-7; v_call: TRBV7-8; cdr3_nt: TGTGCCAGCAGCTTAGTCTACGCCTACGAGCAGTACTTC; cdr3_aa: CASSLVYAYEQYF
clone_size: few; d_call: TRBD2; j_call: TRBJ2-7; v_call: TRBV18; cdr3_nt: TGTGCCAGCTCACCGTCGGGGCGGGAGGGACTTGGCGAGCAGTACTTC; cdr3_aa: CASSPSGREGLGEQYF
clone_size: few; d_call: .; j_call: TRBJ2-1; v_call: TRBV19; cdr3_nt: TGTGCCAGTACCTCAGGGTCGAGCTCCTACAATGAGCAGTTCTTC; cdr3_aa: CASTSGSSSYNEQFF
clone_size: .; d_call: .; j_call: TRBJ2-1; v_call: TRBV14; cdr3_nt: TGTGCCAGCAGCCAAGATACTGCCCTAGCTTGGGACAATGAGCAGTTCTTC; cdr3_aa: CASSQDTALAWDNEQFF
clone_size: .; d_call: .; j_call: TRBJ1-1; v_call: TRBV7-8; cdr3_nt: TGTGCCAGCAGCTTAACGGGGGGCACTGAAGCTTTCTTT; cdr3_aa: CASSLTGGTEAFF
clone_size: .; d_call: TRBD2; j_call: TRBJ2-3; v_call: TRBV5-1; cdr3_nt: TGCGCCAGCAGGGCGGGAGAAACAGATACGCAGTATTTT; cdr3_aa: CASRAGETDTQYF
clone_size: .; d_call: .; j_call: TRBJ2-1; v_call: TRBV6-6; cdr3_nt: TGTGCCAGCACCCTAACTGAGCTGCACAATGAGCAGTTCTTC; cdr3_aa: CASTLTELHNEQFF
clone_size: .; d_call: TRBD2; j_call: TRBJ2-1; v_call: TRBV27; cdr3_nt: TGTGCCAGCAGTTTATTTAGCGGGCTCTCCTACAATGAGCAGTTCTTC; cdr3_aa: CASSLFSGLSYNEQFF
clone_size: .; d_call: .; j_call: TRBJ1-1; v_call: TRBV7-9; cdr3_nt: TGTGCCAGCAGTTACCCGACAGGCTCTTATGGTTTCTTT; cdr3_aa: CASSYPTGSYGFF
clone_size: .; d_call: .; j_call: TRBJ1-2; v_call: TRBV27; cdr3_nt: TGTGCCAGCACCAAGGCAGGGACATCCCTCTATGGCTACACCTTC; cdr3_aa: CASTKAGTSLYGYTF
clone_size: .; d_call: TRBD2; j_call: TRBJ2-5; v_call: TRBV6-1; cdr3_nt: TGTGCCAGCAGTGAAACCACGGGAGGCCTCTTTGTGGAGGAGACCCAGTACTTC; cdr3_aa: CASSETTGGLFVEETQYF
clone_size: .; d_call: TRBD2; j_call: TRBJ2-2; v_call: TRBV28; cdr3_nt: TGTGCCAGCAGTCCGAGGACTAGCGGGAGAACCGGGGAGCTGTTTTTT; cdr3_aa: CASSPRTSGRTGELFF